These T cell receptor beta chains were read from a single sample in a study of identical twins. Each CDR3 protein gets one entry after TCRdb re-called the 5' RACE reads with MiXCR. The repertoire has about 1.7 million distinct CDR3 sequences, roughly a third of them found once; the top ten carry about 0.3%. Sequencing input: cord blood. The receptors come from a newborn girl in good health. Both conserved end residues are part of each CDR3. D genes are given only for firm matches. Clone size is not always given. Where it is, it says once, few, many or a class for expanded clones.

V gene: TRBV4-2; J gene: TRBJ2-1; clone size: few; D gene: -; CDR3 protein: CASSQEGAVGGQSSYNEQFF
V gene: TRBV27; J gene: TRBJ2-2; clone size: -; D gene: -; CDR3 protein: CASTLTRESTGELFF
V gene: TRBV6-5; J gene: TRBJ2-3; clone size: -; D gene: -; CDR3 protein: CASRTQYTDTQYF
V gene: TRBV28; J gene: TRBJ1-6; clone size: -; D gene: TRBD1; CDR3 protein: CASRQDRVNSPLHF
V gene: TRBV4-1; J gene: TRBJ1-2; clone size: -; D gene: -; CDR3 protein: CASSRIVSGPSRGYTF
V gene: TRBV24-1; J gene: TRBJ2-3; clone size: many; D gene: -; CDR3 protein: CATSDPSTDTQYF
V gene: TRBV2; J gene: TRBJ1-4; clone size: -; D gene: TRBD1; CDR3 protein: CASSLRGTGGEKLFF
V gene: TRBV4-2; J gene: TRBJ1-4; clone size: -; D gene: -; CDR3 protein: CASSLRPDEKLFF
V gene: TRBV4-2; J gene: -; clone size: -; D gene: TRBD1; CDR3 protein: CASSQRRGLYEQYF
V gene: TRBV20-1; J gene: TRBJ1-2; clone size: -; D gene: -; CDR3 protein: CSARDSRTYGYTF
V gene: TRBV4-2; J gene: TRBJ2-3; clone size: -; D gene: -; CDR3 protein: CASSQTAPGDLSTDTQYF
V gene: TRBV5-1; J gene: TRBJ1-1; clone size: once; D gene: TRBD1; CDR3 protein: CASSLGPGTGLNTEAFF
V gene: TRBV19; J gene: TRBJ1-2; clone size: -; D gene: -; CDR3 protein: CASRTVDREPGYGYTF
V gene: TRBV20-1; J gene: TRBJ2-3; clone size: few; D gene: TRBD2; CDR3 protein: CSATRGGSTDTQYF
V gene: TRBV7-3; J gene: TRBJ2-5; clone size: -; D gene: TRBD1; CDR3 protein: CASSPPGTGFQETQYF
V gene: TRBV12-3/TRBV12-4; J gene: TRBJ2-7; clone size: few; D gene: TRBD2; CDR3 protein: CASSSSGRGSEQYF
V gene: TRBV18; J gene: TRBJ2-7; clone size: many; D gene: -; CDR3 protein: CASSPVSYEQYF
V gene: TRBV5-1; J gene: TRBJ2-1; clone size: few; D gene: TRBD2; CDR3 protein: CASSLPGGEQFF
V gene: TRBV4-1; J gene: TRBJ2-5; clone size: -; D gene: -; CDR3 protein: CASSQDFGDSSFGTQYF
V gene: TRBV5-1; J gene: TRBJ1-2; clone size: few; D gene: TRBD1; CDR3 protein: CASSPATGDYTF
V gene: TRBV4-1; J gene: TRBJ1-2; clone size: -; D gene: -; CDR3 protein: CASSQPLRTANYGYTF
V gene: TRBV5-6; J gene: TRBJ2-1; clone size: -; D gene: -; CDR3 protein: CTSSFQGNNEQFF
V gene: TRBV28; J gene: TRBJ2-7; clone size: few; D gene: -; CDR3 protein: CASSLGTPGLYEQYF
V gene: TRBV28; J gene: TRBJ1-5; clone size: -; D gene: TRBD1; CDR3 protein: CASSLLQGAQPQHF
V gene: TRBV9; J gene: TRBJ2-3; clone size: few; D gene: TRBD2; CDR3 protein: CASSVTSGGAPDTQYF
V gene: TRBV24-1; J gene: TRBJ2-7; clone size: few; D gene: -; CDR3 protein: CATSDPRESYNEQYF
V gene: TRBV2; J gene: TRBJ1-2; clone size: -; D gene: -; CDR3 protein: CASRATGEHYGYTF
V gene: TRBV12-3/TRBV12-4; J gene: TRBJ2-2; clone size: -; D gene: TRBD2; CDR3 protein: CASRPAGGAGELFF
V gene: TRBV29-1; J gene: TRBJ2-1; clone size: -; D gene: TRBD2; CDR3 protein: CSVVLAGATYEQFF
V gene: TRBV20-1; J gene: TRBJ2-3; clone size: few; D gene: -; CDR3 protein: CSARDWVGPTDTQYF
V gene: TRBV4-1; J gene: TRBJ2-3; clone size: few; D gene: TRBD1; CDR3 protein: CASSQGGTANTDTQYF
V gene: TRBV20-1; J gene: TRBJ1-4; clone size: -; D gene: TRBD1; CDR3 protein: CSARDQGTGNEKLFF
V gene: TRBV6-1; J gene: TRBJ1-2; clone size: -; D gene: -; CDR3 protein: CASSDRAGLDYGYTF
V gene: TRBV20-1; J gene: TRBJ1-2; clone size: -; D gene: -; CDR3 protein: CSAGPRQDYGYTF
V gene: TRBV5-1; J gene: TRBJ2-4; clone size: few; D gene: -; CDR3 protein: CASSLAGHLAKNIQYF